These 17 T cell receptor beta chains came from one sample sequenced in a study of blood T cell repertoires in COVID-19. This table comes from immunoSEQ multiplex PCR, and its TCRdb copy is limited to in-frame clones, with some not included. The sample lists roughly 88,000 clones, 80% to 95% occurring once. Sequenced material: peripheral blood. Receptors were obtained from a woman aged 45-65 years in a cohort sampled during active COVID-19.

This chain links TRBV11-3 with TRBJ1-4, with D possibly matching TRBD1 (6 bases). There are 14 residues in the CDR3. Germline V lookup: CDR1 SGHNT, CDR2 YENEEA. With 5 bases removed from V and 7 bases from J, the gap between germline ends came to 14 bases. The CDR3 nucleotides are TGTGCCAGCAGCCCCCCAGGGGTAGCTGAAAAACTGTTTTTT. It codes for CASSPPGVAEKLFF.

This sequence joins TRBV2 and TRBJ2-7, with D possibly being TRBD1 (5 bases). Germline V gene lookup returns CDR1 SNHLY and CDR2 FYNNEI. The CDR3 runs 12 residues. V was clipped by 6 bases and J by 4 bases, with 10 bases between them. This CDR3 is CASSLGLYEQYF. The CDR3 coding sequence is TGTGCCAGCAGCCTGGGGCTTTACGAGCAGTACTTC.

The gene calls are TRBV20-1 and TRBJ1-6; no reliable D call. The CDR3 length is 13 residues. From germline, CDR1 is DFQATT and CDR2 SNEGSKA (reference sequence). V was cut by 3 bases and J by 1 base, with 4 bases left in between. CDR3 nucleotides: TGCAGTGCTAGTTCTTCCTATAATTCACCCCTCCACTTT. It is translated as CSASSSYNSPLHF.

This chain links TRBV7-6 with TRBJ2-2; TRBD2 is a possible D gene (6 bases). The CDR3 runs 17 residues. Trimming stripped 4 bases from V and 4 bases from J, with 19 bases between. In germline, CDR1 is SGHVS, CDR2 FNYEAQ. The CDR3 reads CASSSRGGKYGTGELFF. The CDR3 nucleotides are TGTGCCAGCAGCTCCCGGGGCGGGAAGTATGGCACCGGGGAGCTGTTTTTT.

V and J are TRBV7-3 and TRBJ1-4; tentatively, D is TRBD1 (6 bases). V dropped 5 bases and J dropped 5 bases, with 15 bases sitting between them. The CDR3 runs to 15 residues. CDR1 is SGHTA and CDR2 is FQGTGA in the germline V gene. The CDR3 reads CASSPTGIGNEKLFF. In nucleotides, the CDR3 is TGTGCCAGCAGCCCCACAGGGATCGGAAATGAAAAACTGTTTTTT. The full variable domain, its missing parts supplied by reference TRBV7-3 and TRBJ1-4, is GAGVSQTPSNKVTEKGKYVELRCDPISGHTALYWYRQSLGQGPEFLIYFQGTGAADDSGLPNDRFFAVRPEGSVSTLKIQRTERGDSAVYLCASSPTGIGNEKLFFGSGTQLSVL.

The chain joins TRBV7-2 to TRBJ2-5, with 11 bases that match TRBD2. J gave up 2 bases and V 4 bases, and 3 bases lay outside the gene matches. CDR1 SGHTA and CDR2 FQGNSA come from the germline V gene. The CDR3 is 15 amino acids. CDR3 amino acids: CASSSLAGGQETQYF. Here the CDR3 DNA reads TGTGCCAGCAGCTCATTAGCGGGGGGGCAAGAGACCCAGTACTTC.

The rearrangement links TRBV19 to TRBJ2-5; 14 bases align to TRBD2. The CDR3 contains 16 residues. The trim removed 10 bases at V and 5 bases at J, leaving 12 bases unmatched. Germline V CDR1 and CDR2: LNHDA, SQIVND (reference sequence). CDR3 DNA: TGTGCCACCACAAAAGCCGGGACTAGCGGGGGTGAGACCCAGTACTTC. This translates into CATTKAGTSGGETQYF. Supplemented by reference TRBV19 and TRBJ2-5, the full variable domain reads DGGITQSPKYLFRKEGQNVTLSCEQNLNHDAMYWYRQDPGQGLRLIYYSQIVNDFQKGDIAEGYSVSREKKESFPLTVTSAQKNPTAFYLCATTKAGTSGGETQYFGPGTRLLVL.

V gene TRBV28 combines with J gene TRBJ1-2; D gene unclear. Germline V lookup: CDR1 MDHEN, CDR2 SYDVKM. The CDR3 sequence is 12 residues long. Deletions cut 10 bases from V and 5 bases from J, with 14 bases between. The chain's CDR3 is CATMTRLYGYTF. The CDR3 nucleotides read TGTGCCACCATGACACGCCTTTATGGCTACACCTTC.

The chain has TRBV7-3 and TRBJ1-3; no definite D call. The germline V gene has CDR1 SGHTA and CDR2 FQGTGA. Trimming removed 5 bases from V and 4 bases from J, with 9 bases in between. The CDR3 has 13 residues. The CDR3 here is CASSKSKGNTIYF. The CDR3 DNA follows: TGTGCCAGCAGCAAAAGCAAAGGAAACACCATATATTTT.

The V gene is TRBV18, the J gene TRBJ1-4; TRBD1 agrees at 8 bases. With V trimmed by 4 bases and J by 5 bases, 6 bases remained unmatched. CDR3 length equals 15 residues. From germline, CDR1 is KGHSH and CDR2 LQKENI. The CDR3 loop reads CASSLSTGDNEKLFF. CDR3 nucleotides: TGTGCCAGCTCACTATCGACAGGGGACAATGAAAAACTGTTTTTT.

The chain is built from TRBV2 and TRBJ2-7; 8 bases are a match to TRBD1. CDR3 length: 13 residues. Germline V gene sequence: CDR1 SNHLY, CDR2 FYNNEI. Trimming at V came to 6 bases and at J to 4 bases, leaving 5 bases not matched to a gene. The DNA for the CDR3 is TGTGCCAGCAGACTCAGGGGGCCATACGAGCAGTACTTC. It translates to CASRLRGPYEQYF.

The chain couples TRBV24-1 to TRBJ2-5; 7 bases align to TRBD1. The germline V gene has CDR1 KGHDR and CDR2 SFDVKD. The CDR3 runs to 14 residues. V was pared by 3 bases and J by 4 bases, with 4 bases of the junction left unmatched. DNA of the CDR3: TGTGCCACCAGTGATCCAGGGGGACGAGAGACCCAGTACTTC. It translates to CATSDPGGRETQYF.

The rearrangement links TRBV5-6 to TRBJ2-3, with TRBD2 matching 16 bases. CDR1 is SGHDT and CDR2 is YYEEEE in the germline V gene. The CDR3 sequence is 16 residues long. Trimming cost V 4 bases and J 4 bases; bases outside gene matches: 3. As DNA, the CDR3 is TGTGCCAGCAGCCGGGGACTAGCGGGAGGGTCAGATACGCAGTATTTT. Its protein product is CASSRGLAGGSDTQYF.

The V gene is TRBV28, the J gene TRBJ1-2, with D perhaps TRBD1 (5 bases). CDR1 and CDR2 (germline): MDHEN, SYDVKM. The length of the CDR3 is 15 residues. The germline V and J ends were trimmed by 5 bases and 8 bases, with 21 bases remaining between them. The DNA of the CDR3 is TGTGCCAGCAGTATTTTCGGGACTCTCGGAAGAGGCTACACCTTC. Its protein is CASSIFGTLGRGYTF.

J is TRBJ1-4 and V is TRBV5-1; TRBD1 matches 9 bases. V lost 2 bases to trimming and J lost 8 bases; unmatched junction nucleotides: 4. The CDR3 has 14 amino acids. Germline V CDR1 and CDR2: SGHRS, YFSETQ. The CDR3 loop is CASSFSGTGEKLFF. The CDR3 DNA reads as TGCGCCAGCAGCTTCTCCGGGACAGGGGAAAAACTGTTTTTT.

The rearrangement uses TRBV19 and TRBJ1-5; 7 bases fit TRBD1. This CDR3 has 15 amino acids. J lost 9 bases, V lost 7 bases, and 15 bases had no gene match. Looked up from germline, CDR1 is LNHDA and CDR2 is SQIVND (reference sequence). The CDR3 loop is CASNRQGPSVMPQHF. CDR3 coding DNA: TGTGCCAGTAATCGACAGGGACCCTCGGTCATGCCCCAGCATTTT. Looking up the rest from reference TRBV19 and TRBJ1-5 gives the full variable domain: DGGITQSPKYLFRKEGQNVTLSCEQNLNHDAMYWYRQDPGQGLRLIYYSQIVNDFQKGDIAEGYSVSREKKESFPLTVTSAQKNPTAFYLCASNRQGPSVMPQHFGDGTRLSIL.

The chain employs TRBV4-1 and TRBJ2-5; maybe TRBD1 (6 bases). Germline V gene lookup returns CDR1 MGHRA and CDR2 YSYEKL. This CDR3 region has 15 residues. V shed 0 bases and J shed 7 bases, with 15 bases lying between them. CDR3 region: CASSQDQDSSRTQYF. CDR3 nucleotides: TGCGCCAGCAGCCAAGATCAGGACAGCTCACGGACCCAGTACTTC.